This note documents a single TCR beta chain sequence. The antigen is unknown. This record comes from a study of OX40 agonist ivuxolimab in advanced cancers. The overall study: Ivuxolimab doses were 0.01, 0.1, 0.3, 1.5, 3 or 10 mg/kg every 2 weeks. Study-wide findings and caveats: At doses 0.1 to 3.0 mg/kg, CD4+ and CD8+ clones expanded. Average numbers of expanded clones were greater in CD8+ T cells than in CD4+.

The germline V and J ends were trimmed by 5 bases and 7 bases, with 21 bases remaining between them. CDR3 size: 15 residues. The germline V gene has CDR1 PRHDT and CDR2 FYEKMQ (reference sequence). Profiled with immunoSEQ multiplex PCR; TCRdb holds only in-frame clones, not every one. The table records about 42,000 clones, roughly 90% of them present only once. V is TRBV13 and J is TRBJ2-7; D uncertain. This clonotype was sampled from an adult with an advanced solid tumor such as melanoma, head and neck, liver or kidney cancer. This specimen consisted of CD4+ or CD8+ T cells sorted from blood, obtained in a trial of the OX40 agonist ivuxolimab. CDR3: CASSASPGSRREQYF. The CDR3 DNA sequence: TGTGCCAGCAGCGCCTCCCCTGGGTCCCGGCGGGAGCAGTACTTC.